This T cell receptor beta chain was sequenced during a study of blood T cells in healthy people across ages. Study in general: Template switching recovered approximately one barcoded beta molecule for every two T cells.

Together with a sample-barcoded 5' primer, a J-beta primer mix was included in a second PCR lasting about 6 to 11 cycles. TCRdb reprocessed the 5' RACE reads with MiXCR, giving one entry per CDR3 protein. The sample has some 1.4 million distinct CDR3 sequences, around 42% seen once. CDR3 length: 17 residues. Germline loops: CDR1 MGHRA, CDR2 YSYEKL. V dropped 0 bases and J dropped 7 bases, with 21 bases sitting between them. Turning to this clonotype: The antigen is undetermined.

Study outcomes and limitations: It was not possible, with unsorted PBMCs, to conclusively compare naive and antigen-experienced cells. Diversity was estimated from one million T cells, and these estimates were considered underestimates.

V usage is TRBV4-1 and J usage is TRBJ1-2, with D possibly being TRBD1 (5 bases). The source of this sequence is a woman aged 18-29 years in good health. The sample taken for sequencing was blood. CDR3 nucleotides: TGCGCCAGCAGCCAAGATCTGTGGCAGGGTGAAATCGGTGGCTACACCTTC. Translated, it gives CASSQDLWQGEIGGYTF.